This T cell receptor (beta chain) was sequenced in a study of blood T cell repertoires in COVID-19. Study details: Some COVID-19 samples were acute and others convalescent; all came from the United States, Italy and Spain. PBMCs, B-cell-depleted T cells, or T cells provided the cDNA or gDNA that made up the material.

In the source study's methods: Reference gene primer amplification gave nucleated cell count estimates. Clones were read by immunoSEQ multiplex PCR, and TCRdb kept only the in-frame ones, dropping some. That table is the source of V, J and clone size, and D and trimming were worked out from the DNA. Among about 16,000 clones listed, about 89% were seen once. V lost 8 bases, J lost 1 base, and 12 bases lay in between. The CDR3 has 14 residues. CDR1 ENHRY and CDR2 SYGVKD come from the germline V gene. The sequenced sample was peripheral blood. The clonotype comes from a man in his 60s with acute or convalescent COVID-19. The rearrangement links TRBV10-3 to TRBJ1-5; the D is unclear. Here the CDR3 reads CAISREGSNQPQHF. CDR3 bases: TGTGCCATCTCTAGGGAGGGCAGCAATCAGCCCCAGCATTTT.